The clone carrying this T cell receptor (beta chain) has at least ten counts. The data derive from a study of T cells in Graves' hyperthyroidism and ophthalmopathy. What was amplified from RNA transcripts were TCR beta CDR3 regions. HTBI primers were used for first-round RT-PCR of the TCR CDR3. TCRdb re-called the multiplex PCR reads with MiXCR, one entry per CDR3 protein. The repertoire holds around 600,000 distinct CDR3 sequences, with 14% as singletons. V gave up 4 bases and J gave up 1 base, with 13 bases separating them. Looked up from germline, CDR1 is LNHDA and CDR2 is SQIVND (reference sequence). This CDR3 has 15 amino acids.

The TCR sequence derives from a woman between 18 and 29 years old with Graves' ophthalmopathy. The chain joins TRBV19 to TRBJ1-1, with D possibly being TRBD1 (5 bases). Sequencing was carried out using blood. CDR3 protein: CASSRGARKNTEAFF. In DNA form, the CDR3 reads TGTGCCAGTAGTAGAGGGGCCAGGAAGAACACTGAAGCTTTCTTT. The full variable domain, rest sourced from reference TRBV19 and TRBJ1-1, is DGGITQSPKYLFRKEGQNVTLSCEQNLNHDAMYWYRQDPGQGLRLIYYSQIVNDFQKGDIAEGYSVSREKKESFPLTVTSAQKNPTAFYLCASSRGARKNTEAFFGQGTRLTVV.